This TCR beta chain was sequenced for a study of T cell responses to AZD1222 COVID-19 vaccine (dated by TCRdb to the early 2020s). In terms of the full investigation: AZD1222 recipients given second doses at about 4 weeks or at about 12 weeks were pooled, since spike-specific TCR depth and breadth were not found to differ between the two schedules. A total of more than 230 trial participants underwent TCR sequencing, of whom around 210 had received two doses of AZD1222 and some 25 had received two doses of the MenACWY control vaccine. Trial participants were enrolled by age into subgroups of 18-55, 56-69 and 70-plus years, and around 140, 26 and 57 TCR-sequenced participants, respectively, were included in these subgroups. Study-level results and caveats: Participants were mostly white British and included more females than males, and it was suggested by the authors that clonal diversity may have been underestimated. No day 14 peak-response samples were available, so repertoires were characterized only after the peak T cell response. Reportedly, close to half of the unique spike-specific TCRs recognized epitopes lying outside the regions that are mutated in the B.1.351 and B.1.1.7 variants. In the small 56-69-year group, the increase in depth fell short of significance, most likely because of low power. After two AZD1222 doses, spike-specific TCR breadth and depth were significantly higher than at day 0 and than in MenACWY recipients. Conclusions about previously exposed vaccinees are limited, since just a handful of AZD1222 recipients were seropositive for SARS-CoV-2 at baseline. The whole spike protein was spanned by vaccine-associated CD4 TCRs, and dominant responses were seen in regions 160-218 and 743-854.

This clone showed up just once. No antigen is known for it. Base-call qualities are not available, and no considerably larger clone is one nucleotide away. The sample's time point label, in plain terms: baseline before first vaccination. Vaccinee samples came from UK trials COV001 and COV002, including a single-blind randomized controlled phase 2/3 trial of AZD1222 (ChAdOx1 nCoV-19) in healthy adults. For TCRbeta chain sequencing, PBMC samples from trial participants were taken at day 0 and at day 28 after the second dose. The CDR3 regions of human TCRbeta chains were analyzed by immunosequencing. Per the source publication's procedure: TCRs in the repertoires were matched against a reference library of SARS-CoV-2-specific TCRs that had been generated with the MIRA antigen-specificity platform. Breadth meant the fraction of unique TCRs that were SARS-CoV-2-associated, whereas depth meant the fraction of total T cells that were SARS-CoV-2-associated. Using the MIRA data, each spike-specific TCR was mapped to the spike region that the TCR reacts to and placed in a CD4 or CD8 class. Log10-transformed breadth and depth values were compared by one-way ANOVA with Sidak's multiple comparisons tests. TCRdb obtained this table from immuneACCESS and retained in-frame rearrangements with V and J assigned. These tables miss some clones; where compared with another copy, unresolved V genes account for less than half of the shortfall, and the remainder is unexplained. V and J calls and clone size are copied from that table; D and trimming were computed from the DNA. The sample has 92,000 or so clones on record, about nine tenths of them singletons. 1.5% to 2% of the sample goes to the ten largest clones.

The specimen was peripheral blood, collected on day 0 of AZD1222 vaccination. This TCR was recovered from an adult in good health.

The sequenced DNA is TGTGCCAGCTCAGACGACAGTGGTGCAGAAGGGAAACTGTTTTTT. It is translated as CASSDDSGAEGKLFF. The V gene is TRBV18 and the J gene is TRBJ1-4; TRBD1 is a possible D gene, resting on 5 matching bases. Cut back by 5 bases and 11 bases, the V and J ends lie 21 bases apart. The CDR3, from cysteine to phenylalanine, totals 15 residues. The read is trimmed to its CDR3 DNA, 45 bases read in frame from base 1. The germline V gene yields KGHSH for CDR1 and LQKENI for CDR2.